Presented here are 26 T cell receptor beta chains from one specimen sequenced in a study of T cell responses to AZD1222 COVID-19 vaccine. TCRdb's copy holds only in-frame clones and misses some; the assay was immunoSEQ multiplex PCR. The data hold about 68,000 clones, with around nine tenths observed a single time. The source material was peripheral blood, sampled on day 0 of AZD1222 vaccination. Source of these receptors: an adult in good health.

For the CDR3, the DNA is TGTGCCACCAGCAGAGACGACAGTCCCGATGAAAAACTGTTTTTT. Translating it yields CATSRDDSPDEKLFF. The chain combines TRBV15 with TRBJ1-4; tentative D call: TRBD1 (5 bases). This CDR3 contains 15 residues. The germline V gene has CDR1 LNHNV and CDR2 YYDKDF (reference sequence). V gave up 0 bases and J gave up 6 bases, with 11 bases separating them.

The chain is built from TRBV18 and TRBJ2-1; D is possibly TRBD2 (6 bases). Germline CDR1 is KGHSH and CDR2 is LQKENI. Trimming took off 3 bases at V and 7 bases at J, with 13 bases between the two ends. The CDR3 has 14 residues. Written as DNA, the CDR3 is TGTGCCAGCTCACCCACGGCGGCGGGAAATGAGCAGTTCTTC. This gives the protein CASSPTAAGNEQFF.

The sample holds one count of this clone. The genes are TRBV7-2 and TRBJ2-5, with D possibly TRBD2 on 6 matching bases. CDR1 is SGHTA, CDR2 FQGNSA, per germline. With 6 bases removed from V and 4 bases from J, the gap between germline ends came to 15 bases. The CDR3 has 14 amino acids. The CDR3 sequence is CASSLTGRTETQYF. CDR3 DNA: TGTGCCAGCAGTCTTACCGGGAGAACAGAGACCCAGTACTTC.

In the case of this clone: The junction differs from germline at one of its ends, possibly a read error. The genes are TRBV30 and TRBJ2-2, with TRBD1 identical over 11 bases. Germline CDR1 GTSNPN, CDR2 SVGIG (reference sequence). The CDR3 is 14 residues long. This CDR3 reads CACRDRGNAGELFF. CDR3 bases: TGTGCCTGCCGGGACAGGGGGAACGCCGGGGAGCTGTTTTTT.

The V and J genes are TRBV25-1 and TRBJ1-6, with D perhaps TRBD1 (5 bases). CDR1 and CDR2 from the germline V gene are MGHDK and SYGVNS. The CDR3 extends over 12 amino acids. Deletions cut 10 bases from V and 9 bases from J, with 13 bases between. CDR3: CATRQQGSPLHF. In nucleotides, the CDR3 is TGTGCCACGCGACAGCAGGGTTCACCCCTCCACTTT.

The CDR3 coding sequence is TGTGCCAGCACTCCCGGACTAGCGGGAGGCACCGGGGAGCTGTTTTTT. Its translation is CASTPGLAGGTGELFF. This chain connects TRBV7-2 to TRBJ2-2; 14 bases match TRBD2. This CDR3 region has 16 residues. V gave up 7 bases and J gave up 4 bases; unmatched junction bases: 5. In germline, CDR1 is SGHTA, CDR2 FQGNSA. Full variable domain (missing parts from reference TRBV7-2 and TRBJ2-2): GAGVSQSPSNKVTEKGKDVELRCDPISGHTALYWYRQSLGQGLEFLIYFQGNSAPDKSGLPSDRFSAERTGGSVSTLTIQRTQQEDSAVYLCASTPGLAGGTGELFFGEGSRLTVL.

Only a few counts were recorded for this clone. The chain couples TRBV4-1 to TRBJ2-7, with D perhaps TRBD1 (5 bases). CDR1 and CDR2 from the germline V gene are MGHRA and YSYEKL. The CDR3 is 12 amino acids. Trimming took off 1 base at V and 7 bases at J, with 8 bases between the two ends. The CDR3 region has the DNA TGCGCCAGCAGCCAAGGCAGGACAGAGCAGTACTTC. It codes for CASSQGRTEQYF.

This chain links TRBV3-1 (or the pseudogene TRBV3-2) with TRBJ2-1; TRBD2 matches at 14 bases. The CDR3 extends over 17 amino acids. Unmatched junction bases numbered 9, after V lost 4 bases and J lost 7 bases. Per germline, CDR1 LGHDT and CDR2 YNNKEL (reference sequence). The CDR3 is CASSPKGLAGVRNEQFF. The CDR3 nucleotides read TGTGCCAGCAGCCCTAAGGGACTAGCGGGAGTCAGGAATGAGCAGTTCTTC.

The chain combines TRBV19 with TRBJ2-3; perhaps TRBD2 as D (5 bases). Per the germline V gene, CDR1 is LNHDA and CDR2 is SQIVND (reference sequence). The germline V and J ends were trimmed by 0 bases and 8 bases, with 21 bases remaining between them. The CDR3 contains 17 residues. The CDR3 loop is CASSIDGRTRGLGTQYF. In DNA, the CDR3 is TGTGCCAGTAGTATAGACGGCAGGACGAGAGGGTTGGGTACGCAGTATTTT.

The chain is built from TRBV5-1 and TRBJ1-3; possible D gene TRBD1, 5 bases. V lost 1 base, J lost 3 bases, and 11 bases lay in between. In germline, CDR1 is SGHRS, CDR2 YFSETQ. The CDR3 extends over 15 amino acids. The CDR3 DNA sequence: TGCGCCAGCAGCTTGTCCCAGGGCGGTGGAAACACCATATATTTT. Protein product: CASSLSQGGGNTIYF.

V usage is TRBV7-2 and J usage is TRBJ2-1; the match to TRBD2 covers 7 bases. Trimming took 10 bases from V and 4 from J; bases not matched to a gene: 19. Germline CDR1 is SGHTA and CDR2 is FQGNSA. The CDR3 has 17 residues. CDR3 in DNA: TGTGCCACTCCCCCCCTCGGGCTAGCGGTTATTTACAATGAGCAGTTCTTC. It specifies CATPPLGLAVIYNEQFF.

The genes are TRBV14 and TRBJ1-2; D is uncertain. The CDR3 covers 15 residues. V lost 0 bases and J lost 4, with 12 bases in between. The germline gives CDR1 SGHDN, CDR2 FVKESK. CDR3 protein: CASSQEGYGVYGYTF. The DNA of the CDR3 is TGTGCCAGCAGCCAAGAGGGATACGGTGTCTATGGCTACACCTTC.

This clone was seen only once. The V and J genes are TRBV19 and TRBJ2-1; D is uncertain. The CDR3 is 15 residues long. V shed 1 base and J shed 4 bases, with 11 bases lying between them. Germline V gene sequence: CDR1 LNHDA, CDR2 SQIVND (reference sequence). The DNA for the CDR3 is TGTGCCAGTAGTATAGGTGGTCTAACGTACAATGAGCAGTTCTTC. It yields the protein CASSIGGLTYNEQFF.

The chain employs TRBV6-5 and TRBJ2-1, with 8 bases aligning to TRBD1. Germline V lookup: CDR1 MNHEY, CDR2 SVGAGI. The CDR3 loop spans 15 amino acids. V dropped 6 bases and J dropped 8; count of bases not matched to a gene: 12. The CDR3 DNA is TGTGCCAGCAGATCCAAGACAGGGGTAATTGATGAGCAGTTCTTC. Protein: CASRSKTGVIDEQFF.

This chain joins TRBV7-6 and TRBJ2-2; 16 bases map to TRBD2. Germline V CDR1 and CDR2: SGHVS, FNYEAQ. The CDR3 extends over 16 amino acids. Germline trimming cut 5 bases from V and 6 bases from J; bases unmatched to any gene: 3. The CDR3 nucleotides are TGTGCCAGCAGCCCCGGGACTAGCGGGAGGGCCGGGGAGCTGTTTTTT. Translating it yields CASSPGTSGRAGELFF. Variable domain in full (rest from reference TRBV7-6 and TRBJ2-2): GAGVSQSPRYKVTKRGQDVALRCDPISGHVSLYWYRQALGQGPEFLTYFNYEAQQDKSGLPNDRFSAERPEGSISTLTIQRTEQRDSAMYRCASSPGTSGRAGELFFGEGSRLTVL.

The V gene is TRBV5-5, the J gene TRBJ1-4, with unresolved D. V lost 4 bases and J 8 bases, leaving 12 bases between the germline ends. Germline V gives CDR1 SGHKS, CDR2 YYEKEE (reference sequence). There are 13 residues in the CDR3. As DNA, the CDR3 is TGTGCCAGCAGCCAAAGACATTCCGAAAAACTGTTTTTT. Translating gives CASSQRHSEKLFF. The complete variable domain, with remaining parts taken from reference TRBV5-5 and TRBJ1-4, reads DAGVTQSPTHLIKTRGQQVTLRCSPISGHKSVSWYQQVLGQGPQFIFQYYEKEERGRGNFPDRFSARQFPNYSSELNVNALLLGDSALYLCASSQRHSEKLFFGSGTQLSVL.

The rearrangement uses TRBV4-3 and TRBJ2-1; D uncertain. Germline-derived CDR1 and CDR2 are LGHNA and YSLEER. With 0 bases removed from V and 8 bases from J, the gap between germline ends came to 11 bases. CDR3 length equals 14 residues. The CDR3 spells CASSQDPAPHEQFF. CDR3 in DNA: TGCGCCAGCAGCCAAGATCCAGCCCCCCATGAGCAGTTCTTC.

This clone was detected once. CDR3: CASGEVGGELFF. DNA of the CDR3: TGTGCCAGCGGGGAGGTGGGCGGGGAGCTGTTTTTT. The chain is built from TRBV19 and TRBJ2-2; maybe TRBD2 (6 bases). Germline-derived CDR1 and CDR2 are LNHDA and SQIVND (reference sequence). Trimming stripped 9 bases from V and 7 bases from J, with 12 bases between. CDR3 size: 12 residues.

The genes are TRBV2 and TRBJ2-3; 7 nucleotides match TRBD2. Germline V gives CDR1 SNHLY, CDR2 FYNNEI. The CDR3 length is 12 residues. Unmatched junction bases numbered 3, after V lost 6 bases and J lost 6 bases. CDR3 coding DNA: TGTGCCAGCAGGGGAGGGACGGATACGCAGTATTTT. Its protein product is CASRGGTDTQYF.

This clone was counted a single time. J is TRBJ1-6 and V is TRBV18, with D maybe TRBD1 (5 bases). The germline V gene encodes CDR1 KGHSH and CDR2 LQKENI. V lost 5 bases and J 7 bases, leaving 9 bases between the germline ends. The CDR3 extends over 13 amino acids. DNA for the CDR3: TGTGCCAGCTCAGGGAGGGGAAATTCACCCCTCCACTTT. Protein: CASSGRGNSPLHF.

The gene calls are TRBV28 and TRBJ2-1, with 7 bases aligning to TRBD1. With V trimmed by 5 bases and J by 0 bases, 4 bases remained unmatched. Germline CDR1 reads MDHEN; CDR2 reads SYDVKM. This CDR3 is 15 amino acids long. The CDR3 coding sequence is TGTGCCAGCAGTCCGACAGGGAGCTCCTACAATGAGCAGTTCTTC. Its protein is CASSPTGSSYNEQFF.

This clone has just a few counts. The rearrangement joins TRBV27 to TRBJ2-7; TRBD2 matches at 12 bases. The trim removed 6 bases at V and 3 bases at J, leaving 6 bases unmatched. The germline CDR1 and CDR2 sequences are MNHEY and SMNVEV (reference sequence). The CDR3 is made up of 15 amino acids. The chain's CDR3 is CASRSGLAGLYEQYF. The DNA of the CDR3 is TGTGCCAGCAGATCCGGACTAGCGGGACTCTACGAGCAGTACTTC.

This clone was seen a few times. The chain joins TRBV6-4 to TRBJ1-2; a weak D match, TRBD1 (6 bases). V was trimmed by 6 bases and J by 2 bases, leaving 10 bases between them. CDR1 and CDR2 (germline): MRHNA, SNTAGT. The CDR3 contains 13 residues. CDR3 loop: CASSRDTNYGYTF. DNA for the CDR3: TGTGCCAGCAGCCGGGACACGAACTATGGCTACACCTTC.

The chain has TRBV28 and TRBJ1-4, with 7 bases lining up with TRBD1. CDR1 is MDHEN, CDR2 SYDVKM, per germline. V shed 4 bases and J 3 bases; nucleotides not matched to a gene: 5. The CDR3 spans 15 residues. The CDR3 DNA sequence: TGTGCCAGCAGTTCGGGACAGTCGGCTAATGAAAAACTGTTTTTT. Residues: CASSSGQSANEKLFF. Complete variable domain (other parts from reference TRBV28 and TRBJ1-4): DVKVTQSSRYLVKRTGEKVFLECVQDMDHENMFWYRQDPGLGLRLIYFSYDVKMKEKGDIPEGYSVSREKKERFSLILESASTNQTSMYLCASSSGQSANEKLFFGSGTQLSVL.

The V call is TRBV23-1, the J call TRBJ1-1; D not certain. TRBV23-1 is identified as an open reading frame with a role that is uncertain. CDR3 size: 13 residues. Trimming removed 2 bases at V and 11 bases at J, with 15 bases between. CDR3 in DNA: TGCGCCAGCAGTCAAAATACCTCAGCACTGGCTTTCTTT. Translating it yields CASSQNTSALAFF.

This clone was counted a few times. The CDR3 region has the DNA TGTGCCAGCAGTGACCTCTCCCCCAATAGCGGGTCGTTCACAGATACGCAGTATTTT. It translates to CASSDLSPNSGSFTDTQYF. This chain links TRBV28 with TRBJ2-3, with 7 bases matching TRBD2. V shed 5 bases and J 2 bases; nucleotides not matched to a gene: 19. The CDR3 consists of 19 residues. Germline values: CDR1 MDHEN, CDR2 SYDVKM. The full variable domain, rest sourced from reference TRBV28 and TRBJ2-3, is DVKVTQSSRYLVKRTGEKVFLECVQDMDHENMFWYRQDPGLGLRLIYFSYDVKMKEKGDIPEGYSVSREKKERFSLILESASTNQTSMYLCASSDLSPNSGSFTDTQYFGPGTRLTVL.